This T cell receptor (beta chain) comes out of a study of T cell responses to AZD1222 COVID-19 vaccine. Study outcomes and limitations: The number of AZD1222 recipients seropositive at baseline was only 5 to 7. Repertoires were collected only later (after the peak T cell response had occurred). Donors were mostly white British, more females; clonal diversity possibly underestimated.

TCRdb keeps only in-frame clones here, not all; method: immunoSEQ multiplex PCR. The sample lists over 150,000 clones; approximately 94% were seen once. Germline V gene lookup returns CDR1 SQVTM and CDR2 ANQGSEA. This CDR3 has 13 amino acids. Trimming pared 4 bases from V and 9 bases from J, leaving 16 bases between. Comments on this clone: Its antigen remains unidentified.

The material was peripheral blood, obtained 28 days after the second AZD1222 dose. The receptor's source is an adult who received the AZD1222 COVID-19 vaccine. This sequence joins TRBV29-1 and TRBJ2-1; D is tentatively TRBD1 or TRBD2 (5 bases each). The CDR3, as DNA: TGCAGCGTTGGGGCCGCTCCTGGGGGTGAGCAGTTCTTC. It codes for CSVGAAPGGEQFF.